The 23 T cell receptor beta chains in this list originate from one sample, sequenced in a study of blood T cell repertoires in COVID-19. Generated by immunoSEQ multiplex PCR, the TCRdb table keeps only in-frame clones and is missing some. The sample shows around 160,000 clones, about 81% of them seen only once. The sequenced sample consisted of peripheral blood. The receptors come from a woman aged 80 or older with acute or convalescent COVID-19.

V gene TRBV5-1 combines with J gene TRBJ2-2, with D perhaps TRBD1 (5 bases). The germline gives CDR1 SGHRS, CDR2 YFSETQ. Trimming removed 2 bases at V and 0 bases at J, with 11 bases between. There are 16 residues in the CDR3. CDR3 sequence (DNA): TGCGCCAGCAGCTTTAGTCCAGGGTCGAACACCGGGGAGCTGTTTTTT. This translates into CASSFSPGSNTGELFF.

J is TRBJ1-4 and V is TRBV27; D not certain. Germline CDR1 is MNHEY and CDR2 is SMNVEV (reference sequence). V lost 3 bases and J lost 10, with 6 bases in between. CDR3 length equals 11 residues. The CDR3 spells CASSFEGKLFF. As DNA, the CDR3 is TGTGCCAGCAGTTTTGAGGGAAAACTGTTTTTT.

The rearrangement uses TRBV7-2 and TRBJ1-6; TRBD1 matches at 9 bases. The J segment lost 14 bases and the V segment lost 4 bases, leaving 6 bases of the junction unmatched. CDR1 and CDR2 from the germline V gene are SGHTA and FQGNSA. The length of the CDR3 is 13 residues. The CDR3 DNA reads as TGTGCCAGCAGCTGGGGGACAGGGCTGACCCTCCACTTT. This sequence encodes CASSWGTGLTLHF.

The chain uses TRBV5-1 and TRBJ2-2; D may be TRBD2 (6 bases). The CDR3 sequence is 16 residues long. CDR1 is SGHRS, CDR2 YFSETQ, per germline. Trimming removed 1 base from V and 0 bases from J, with 10 bases in between. The CDR3 DNA reads as TGCGCCAGCAGCTTGATTGGCGGGGCGAACACCGGGGAGCTGTTTTTT. Protein: CASSLIGGANTGELFF.

This rearrangement joins TRBV4-1 to TRBJ2-5; 11 bases match TRBD2. J gave up 4 bases and V 5 bases, and 15 bases lay outside the gene matches. The CDR3 has 18 residues. Germline CDR1 and CDR2: MGHRA and YSYEKL. CDR3 in amino acids: CASSSSWLAGGWGETQYF. For the CDR3, the DNA is TGCGCCAGCAGCTCATCATGGCTAGCGGGGGGATGGGGAGAGACCCAGTACTTC.

The CDR3, as DNA: TGTGCCAGCAGCCGGGACTTCCAAGAGACCCAGTACTTC. Translated: CASSRDFQETQYF. This rearrangement joins TRBV11-2 to TRBJ2-5, with a tentative D call TRBD2 (6 bases). Trimming left V 5 bases short and J 1 base short, with 8 bases between. Germline values: CDR1 SGHAT, CDR2 FQNNGV. The CDR3 contains 13 residues.

The chain uses TRBV7-6 and TRBJ2-7; 7 bases are shared with TRBD1. This CDR3 has 16 residues. CDR1 and CDR2 (germline): SGHVS, FNYEAQ. The junction had 19 bases not matched to a gene; V was cut back by 5 bases and J by 9 bases. Written as DNA, the CDR3 is TGTGCCAGCAGCCCGTTTTCGAGGGGGCAGAAAGTGGCGCAGTACTTC. Translation: CASSPFSRGQKVAQYF.

The rearrangement links TRBV2 to TRBJ1-5; D not resolved. There are 12 residues in the CDR3. The V gene lost 8 bases and the J gene lost 3 bases, with 8 bases spanning the gap. Germline V lookup: CDR1 SNHLY, CDR2 FYNNEI. In nucleotides, the CDR3 is TGTGCCAGCCGAGACACCAATCAGCCCCAGCATTTT. This encodes CASRDTNQPQHF.

The chain joins TRBV7-9 to TRBJ2-1, with 8 bases matching TRBD1. The V gene's germline CDR1 is SEHNR and CDR2 FQNEAQ (reference sequence). The V gene end was trimmed by 1 base and the J gene end by 8 bases; junction bases not matched to a gene: 7. This CDR3 region has 15 residues. CDR3 in DNA: TGTGCCAGCAGCTTAGGGCAGGGGGCGTACCATGAGCAGTTCTTC. Its translation: CASSLGQGAYHEQFF.

The chain uses TRBV30 and TRBJ1-4, with 7 bases fitting TRBD1. Germline trimming cut 5 bases from V and 3 bases from J; bases unmatched to any gene: 3. This CDR3 contains 13 residues. Looked up from germline, CDR1 is GTSNPN and CDR2 is SVGIG (reference sequence). This CDR3 reads CAWGGQSNEKLFF. The CDR3 coding sequence is TGTGCCTGGGGGGGACAGTCTAATGAAAAACTGTTTTTT. Looking up the rest from reference TRBV30 and TRBJ1-4 gives the full variable domain: SQTIHQWPATLVQPVGSPLSLECTVEGTSNPNLYWYRQAAGRGLQLLFYSVGIGQISSEVPQNLSASRPQDRQFILSSKKLLLSDSGFYLCAWGGQSNEKLFFGSGTQLSVL.

J is TRBJ2-7 and V is TRBV7-9; a possible D gene is TRBD2 (6 bases). The CDR3 spans 15 residues. Trimming shortened V by 2 bases and J by 2 bases, and 13 bases separated the two germline ends. Germline V gives CDR1 SEHNR, CDR2 FQNEAQ (reference sequence). Here the CDR3 DNA reads TGTGCCAGCAGCTTACAGGGACTTGGTCCCTACGAGCAGTACTTC. Encoded protein: CASSLQGLGPYEQYF.

The chain recombines TRBV11-3 with TRBJ2-7, with 7 bases lining up with TRBD2. The CDR3 runs to 15 residues. Losses at the gene ends were 1 base for V and 4 bases for J; bases not matched to a gene: 7. Germline CDR1 is SGHNT and CDR2 is YENEEA. The CDR3, as DNA: TGTGCCAGCAGCTTAGGAGTGCAGGGAGGGTACGAGCAGTACTTC. The encoded protein is CASSLGVQGGYEQYF. Full variable domain (outside the CDR3, taken from reference TRBV11-3 and TRBJ2-7): EAGVVQSPRYKIIEKKQPVAFWCNPISGHNTLYWYLQNLGQGPELLIRYENEEAVDDSQLPKDRFSAERLKGVDSTLKIQPAELGDSAVYLCASSLGVQGGYEQYFGPGTRLTVT.

This clone was observed once. The chain has TRBV30 and TRBJ1-3; 7 bases fit TRBD1. This CDR3 is built from 15 residues. Looked up from germline, CDR1 is GTSNPN and CDR2 is SVGIG (reference sequence). After removal of 4 bases from V and 1 base from J, the junction contained 7 bases not matched to a gene. CDR3 region: CAWTQPGGSGNTIYF. The CDR3 region has the DNA TGTGCCTGGACTCAACCAGGGGGATCTGGAAACACCATATATTTT.

The chain joins TRBV29-1 to TRBJ2-2; D unresolved. V was cut by 4 bases and J by 6 bases, with 9 bases left in between. The germline gives CDR1 SQVTM, CDR2 ANQGSEA. This CDR3 spans 12 amino acids. CDR3 region: CSVGFAAGELFF. CDR3 sequence (DNA): TGCAGCGTTGGGTTTGCGGCCGGGGAGCTGTTTTTT.

The chain carries TRBV6-4 and TRBJ2-3; D is possibly TRBD1 (6 bases). Looked up from germline, CDR1 is MRHNA and CDR2 is SNTAGT. Trimming took off 6 bases at V and 1 base at J, with 14 bases between the two ends. The CDR3 covers 15 residues. This chain's CDR3 is CASRAPRTGTDTQYF. CDR3 nucleotides: TGTGCCAGCAGGGCGCCCAGGACAGGCACAGATACGCAGTATTTT.

This clone was seen a single time. The chain recombines TRBV29-1 with TRBJ1-1, with 9 bases aligning to TRBD1. The length of the CDR3 is 10 residues. Germline CDR1 is SQVTM and CDR2 is ANQGSEA. V trimming: 6 bases; J trimming: 10 bases; junction bases outside the gene matches: 3. The CDR3 reads CSVGQGLAFF. The CDR3 region has the DNA TGCAGCGTAGGACAGGGGTTAGCTTTCTTT.

The rearrangement joins TRBV2 to TRBJ1-1, with D unresolved. Germline V gene data show CDR1 as SNHLY and CDR2 as FYNNEI. V was pared by 7 bases and J by 0 bases, with 15 bases between. CDR3 length: 15 residues. The CDR3 here is CASTYTGEMNTEAFF. Written as DNA, the CDR3 is TGTGCCAGCACTTATACCGGAGAAATGAACACTGAAGCTTTCTTT. The full variable domain, completed using reference TRBV2 and TRBJ1-1, is EPEVTQTPSHQVTQMGQEVILRCVPISNHLYFYWYRQILGQKVEFLVSFYNNEISEKSEIFDDQFSVERPDGSNFTLKIRSTKLEDSAMYFCASTYTGEMNTEAFFGQGTRLTVV.

The chain is built from TRBV10-2 and TRBJ2-5; maybe TRBD1 (6 bases). V was pared by 0 bases and J by 5 bases, with 22 bases between. Germline lookup yields CDR1 WSHSY and CDR2 SAAADI. The CDR3 totals 18 residues. The CDR3 DNA sequence: TGCGCCAGCAGTGAGTCTCTTTTGTCACAGGGTGGATGGGAGACCCAGTACTTC. Amino acids: CASSESLLSQGGWETQYF.

This rearrangement joins TRBV7-2 to TRBJ2-3, with a weak D call TRBD2 (5 bases). Germline V gives CDR1 SGHTA, CDR2 FQGNSA. The CDR3 is 15 residues long. Trimming shortened V by 0 bases and J by 6 bases, and 13 bases separated the two germline ends. The CDR3 spells CASSLAPPPSDTQYF. The CDR3 nucleotides are TGTGCCAGCAGCTTAGCGCCCCCTCCTAGCGATACGCAGTATTTT.

The J gene is TRBJ2-5, the V gene TRBV2; 11 bases are a match to TRBD2. The CDR3 runs 16 residues. Germline CDR1 reads SNHLY; CDR2 reads FYNNEI. Germline trimming cut 4 bases from V and 2 bases from J; bases unmatched to any gene: 6. The CDR3 spells CASSVPSGRSQETQYF. As DNA, the CDR3 is TGTGCCAGCAGTGTCCCTAGCGGGAGGAGTCAAGAGACCCAGTACTTC.

The chain has TRBV7-2 and TRBJ2-7, with a weak D call TRBD1 (5 bases). The CDR3 consists of 15 residues. The V end lost 1 base, the J end lost 1 base, and 11 bases lay between the germline ends. Looked up from germline, CDR1 is SGHTA and CDR2 is FQGNSA. The CDR3 sequence is CASSLVSQGSYEQYF. The CDR3 bases are TGTGCCAGCAGCTTAGTCAGCCAGGGTTCCTACGAGCAGTACTTC. Drawing the rest from reference TRBV7-2 and TRBJ2-7, the complete variable domain is GAGVSQSPSNKVTEKGKDVELRCDPISGHTALYWYRQSLGQGLEFLIYFQGNSAPDKSGLPSDRFSAERTGGSVSTLTIQRTQQEDSAVYLCASSLVSQGSYEQYFGPGTRLTVT.

The chain links TRBV18 to TRBJ2-5, with D maybe TRBD2 (6 bases). This CDR3 region has 14 residues. V was trimmed by 2 bases and J by 3 bases, leaving 10 bases between them. Germline V lookup: CDR1 KGHSH, CDR2 LQKENI. The CDR3 sequence is CASSPATGEETQYF. CDR3 bases: TGTGCCAGCTCACCAGCGACGGGGGAAGAGACCCAGTACTTC.

The chain recombines TRBV27 with TRBJ2-2; perhaps TRBD2 as D (6 bases). With 9 bases removed from V and 0 bases from J, the gap between germline ends came to 20 bases. CDR1 MNHEY and CDR2 SMNVEV come from the germline V gene (reference sequence). The CDR3 is 17 amino acids. As DNA, the CDR3 is TGTGCCAGTTCCCTCCCCACCTGGGGGGCGAACACCGGGGAGCTGTTTTTT. Translating gives CASSLPTWGANTGELFF.